What follows are 17 T cell receptor beta chains derived from one specimen sequenced in a study of cytomegalovirus exposure and HLA in healthy donors. The PCR ran on 60 Vbeta and 13 Jbeta primers. Clones were read by immunoSEQ multiplex PCR, and TCRdb kept only the in-frame ones, dropping some. The sample shows approximately 110,000 clones, around three quarters of them seen only once. Sequencing was performed on PBMCs. Receptors originate from a man aged 45 to 65 in good health and CMV-seropositive.

The V and J genes are TRBV2 and TRBJ2-7; TRBD1 agrees at 7 bases. The germline gives CDR1 SNHLY, CDR2 FYNNEI. The V and J ends lost 6 bases and 1 base, in that order; junction bases with no gene match: 0. The CDR3 runs 12 residues. The CDR3 region has the DNA TGTGCCAGCAGGGGACAGTCCTACGAGCAGTACTTC. Its protein is CASRGQSYEQYF.

This clone was recorded a few times. This chain connects TRBV30 to TRBJ1-3, with TRBD1 matching 7 bases. The CDR3 contains 15 residues. CDR1 is GTSNPN and CDR2 is SVGIG in the germline V gene (reference sequence). V shed 0 bases, J shed 2 bases, and the junction held 4 bases outside the gene matches. The CDR3 region has the DNA TGTGCCTGGAGTGTACAGGGGAAAACTGGAAACACCATATATTTT. Its translation is CAWSVQGKTGNTIYF.

This chain uses TRBV18 with TRBJ2-3, with a weak D call TRBD2 (6 bases). The V end was cut by 2 bases, the J end by 0 bases, with 12 bases between. The germline V gene has CDR1 KGHSH and CDR2 LQKENI. The CDR3 length is 16 residues. The CDR3 nucleotides are TGTGCCAGCTCACCAAGCATGGGACTGAGCACAGATACGCAGTATTTT. Its translation: CASSPSMGLSTDTQYF.

Concerning this clone: The same CDR3 also results from other DNA sequences found in this sample. The J gene is TRBJ1-1, the V gene TRBV9; D is unclear. Germline assignment: CDR1 SGDLS and CDR2 YYNGEE. V lost 1 base and J 1 base, leaving 5 bases between the germline ends. This CDR3 contains 13 residues. The CDR3 here is CASSVQSNTEAFF. The CDR3 region has the DNA TGTGCCAGCAGCGTACAATCGAACACTGAAGCTTTCTTT.

This clone was seen once. The chain joins TRBV9 to TRBJ2-1; 7 bases fit TRBD1. After removal of 0 bases from V and 3 bases from J, the junction contained 0 bases not matched to a gene. The CDR3 spans 14 residues. Per the germline V gene, CDR1 is SGDLS and CDR2 is YYNGEE. The CDR3 DNA sequence: TGTGCCAGCAGCGTAGGACAGGGCTACAATGAGCAGTTCTTC. Translated: CASSVGQGYNEQFF.

CDR3 sequence (DNA): TGTGCCAGTAGTACCTGGACAGGGAATGACGAAGCCCAAGAGACCCAGTACTTC. Amino acids: CASSTWTGNDEAQETQYF. This sequence joins TRBV19 and TRBJ2-5, with 8 bases fitting TRBD1. CDR3 length: 18 residues. Germline-derived CDR1 and CDR2 are LNHDA and SQIVND (reference sequence). The V gene end was trimmed by 4 bases and the J gene end by 1 base; junction bases not matched to a gene: 14.

This clone was detected once. The V gene is TRBV6-5, the J gene TRBJ2-7; 8 nucleotides match TRBD2. The germline CDR1 and CDR2 sequences are MNHEY and SVGAGI. The V gene end was trimmed by 6 bases and the J gene end by 2 bases; junction bases not matched to a gene: 3. The CDR3 is 13 residues long. The CDR3: CASRREGTYEQYF. CDR3 sequence (DNA): TGTGCCAGCAGACGGGAGGGTACCTACGAGCAGTACTTC.

The V call is TRBV15, the J call TRBJ1-1, with 8 bases matching TRBD1. With V trimmed by 8 bases and J by 7 bases, 9 bases remained unmatched. From germline, CDR1 is LNHNV and CDR2 YYDKDF (reference sequence). The CDR3 is 13 residues long. This CDR3 is CATCGQGGNEAFF. CDR3 bases: TGTGCCACCTGCGGACAGGGAGGTAATGAAGCTTTCTTT.

The chain carries TRBV6-5 and TRBJ1-2; 8 nucleotides align to TRBD1. Germline lookup yields CDR1 MNHEY and CDR2 SVGAGI. V lost 6 bases, J lost 6 bases, and 6 bases stayed unmatched. The CDR3 totals 13 residues. CDR3 sequence (DNA): TGTGCCAGCAGAGACAGGGGTGGCCATGGCTACACCTTC. Translation: CASRDRGGHGYTF.

This rearrangement joins TRBV5-4 to TRBJ2-1; no firm D call. Germline V lookup: CDR1 SGHNT, CDR2 YYREEE (reference sequence). Trimming left V 0 bases short and J 5 bases short, with 6 bases between. This CDR3 spans 13 amino acids. This CDR3 is CASSLGLNNEQFF. CDR3 sequence (DNA): TGTGCCAGCAGCTTGGGACTCAACAATGAGCAGTTCTTC.

This chain links TRBV5-8 with TRBJ2-7; 9 bases match TRBD1. Germline V gene sequence: CDR1 SGHTS, CDR2 YDEGEE. CDR3 length: 15 amino acids. J gave up 2 bases and V 0 bases, and 3 bases lay outside the gene matches. In DNA form, the CDR3 reads TGTGCCAGCAGCTTGGACGGGACAGGGACCTACGAGCAGTACTTC. This sequence encodes CASSLDGTGTYEQYF. Combining the CDR3 with reference TRBV5-8 and TRBJ2-7 gives the whole variable domain EAGVTQSPTHLIKTRGQQATLRCSPISGHTSVYWYQQALGLGLQFLLWYDEGEERNRGNFPPRFSGRQFPNYSSELNVNALELEDSALYLCASSLDGTGTYEQYFGPGTRLTVT.

This clone was observed a single time. The chain employs TRBV2 and TRBJ1-1; no clear D. The germline gives CDR1 SNHLY, CDR2 FYNNEI. The CDR3 is 15 amino acids. With 1 base removed from V and 10 bases from J, the gap between germline ends came to 19 bases. CDR3 sequence reads: CASSEGSLGSSVAFF. Written as DNA, the CDR3 is TGTGCCAGCAGTGAAGGGAGTCTTGGCAGTTCCGTAGCTTTCTTT.

The chain employs TRBV10-1 and TRBJ2-7, with D possibly being TRBD2 (6 bases). In germline, CDR1 is WNHNN, CDR2 SYGVQD (reference sequence). Trimming shortened V by 8 bases and J by 7 bases, and 15 bases separated the two germline ends. This CDR3 region has 12 residues. The CDR3 spells CASPPGVREQYF. CDR3 coding DNA: TGCGCCAGCCCCCCGGGGGTGAGGGAGCAGTACTTC.

This clone was found a few times. This sequence joins TRBV6-5 and TRBJ1-2; D remains ambiguous. The CDR3 sequence is 15 residues long. Deletions cut 2 bases from V and 2 bases from J, with 12 bases between. Germline-derived CDR1 and CDR2 are MNHEY and SVGAGI. CDR3 in amino acids: CASSYIWAGNYGYTF. CDR3 bases: TGTGCCAGCAGTTACATTTGGGCAGGAAACTATGGCTACACCTTC.

The chain carries TRBV25-1 and TRBJ1-2; the D is unclear. Germline CDR1 MGHDK, CDR2 SYGVNS. The CDR3 contains 12 residues. Trimming pared 6 bases from V and 3 bases from J, leaving 8 bases between. In nucleotides, the CDR3 is TGTGCCAGCAGGGGAGGAGACTATGGCTACACCTTC. Translation gives CASRGGDYGYTF.

V gene TRBV6-5 combines with J gene TRBJ1-4, with 7 bases lining up with TRBD1. There are 15 residues in the CDR3. Germline V gene sequence: CDR1 MNHEY, CDR2 SVGAGI. The V gene end was trimmed by 2 bases and the J gene end by 4 bases; junction bases not matched to a gene: 4. CDR3 nucleotide sequence: TGTGCCAGCAGTTACGCAACAGGGGATAATGAAAAACTGTTTTTT. Protein: CASSYATGDNEKLFF.

CDR3 bases: TGTGCCAGTAGCTCCTCTGGGGGGGCAGGAGACAATGAGCAGTTCTTC. This translates into CASSSSGGAGDNEQFF. V and J are TRBV19 and TRBJ2-1; a weak D match, TRBD2 (7 bases). The CDR3 is made up of 16 amino acids. Germline loops: CDR1 LNHDA, CDR2 SQIVND (reference sequence). V lost 6 bases to trimming and J lost 5 bases, with 20 bases between them.